This passage covers 25 T cell receptor beta chains from one sample sequenced in a study of blood T cell repertoires in COVID-19. Method: immunoSEQ multiplex PCR; TCRdb's copy keeps in-frame clones and lacks some. Of 200,000 to 300,000 clones detected, around nine tenths appear once; the ten largest clones hold over 4%. The sequenced material came from peripheral blood. The receptors were gathered from a woman aged 55-70 years with COVID-19, enrolled during active disease.

The chain couples TRBV6-2 or TRBV6-3 to TRBJ2-1, with D possibly matching TRBD1 (6 bases). Germline CDR1 and CDR2: MNHEY and SVGEGT. The V end lost 4 bases, the J end lost 1 base, and 14 bases lay between the germline ends. CDR3 length equals 16 residues. In nucleotides, the CDR3 is TGTGCCAGCAGTTGGGACAATCGAAAGTCCTACAATGAGCAGTTCTTC. The encoded protein is CASSWDNRKSYNEQFF.

This clone has just one count. The chain carries TRBV10-2 and TRBJ2-5; D is unresolved. This CDR3 spans 11 amino acids. The germline V gene has CDR1 WSHSY and CDR2 SAAADI. V lost 4 bases and J lost 5, with 5 bases in between. CDR3 bases: TGCGCCAGCAGTGCACGGGAGACCCAGTACTTC. Translated, it gives CASSARETQYF.

The chain combines TRBV12-3 or TRBV12-4 with TRBJ2-3; D gene unclear. The CDR3 is 12 residues long. Trimming pared 7 bases from V and 6 bases from J, leaving 11 bases between. The CDR3 nucleotides read TGTGCCAGCAAGAATATCGGGGATACGCAGTATTTT. Translation gives CASKNIGDTQYF.

There are a few counts of this clone. The chain combines TRBV4-2 with TRBJ2-6; 9 bases are shared with TRBD2. Trimming cost V 4 bases and J 0 bases; bases outside gene matches: 7. The CDR3 is 18 amino acids. Looked up from germline, CDR1 is LGHNA and CDR2 is YNFKEQ. CDR3 DNA sequence: TGTGCCAGCAGCCCCCGGACTAGCGTGAGCTCTGGGGCCAACGTCCTGACTTTC. This gives the protein CASSPRTSVSSGANVLTF.

The V call is TRBV7-8, the J call TRBJ1-2; no reliable D call. Between the trimmed V and J ends, which lost 5 bases and 4 bases, there was a span of 17 bases. Germline assignment: CDR1 SGHVS and CDR2 FQNEAQ. The CDR3 is 15 residues long. CDR3: CASSPPIERRYGYTF. CDR3 nucleotide sequence: TGTGCCAGCAGCCCCCCTATAGAGCGCCGCTATGGCTACACCTTC.

This chain connects TRBV5-1 to TRBJ2-2; 10 positions match TRBD1. Germline V gene data show CDR1 as SGHRS and CDR2 as YFSETQ. The CDR3 sequence is 14 residues long. Trimming at V came to 4 bases and at J to 6 bases, leaving 3 bases not matched to a gene. The CDR3, as DNA: TGCGCCAGCAGCCCGGGGACAGGGGCCGGGGAGCTGTTTTTT. Translated: CASSPGTGAGELFF.

This CDR3 is CASSLLASRNGGELFF. In DNA form, the CDR3 reads TGTGCCAGCAGCTTACTGGCTAGCAGAAACGGCGGGGAGCTGTTTTTT. The V gene is TRBV7-3, the J gene TRBJ2-2, with D possibly matching TRBD2 (5 bases). The CDR3 spans 16 residues. Germline CDR1 is SGHTA and CDR2 is FQGTGA. The V and J ends lost 2 bases and 7 bases respectively, with 17 bases between them.

The chain uses TRBV11-3 and TRBJ1-1; D is unclear. The germline gives CDR1 SGHNT, CDR2 YENEEA. The CDR3 contains 13 residues. V gave up 4 bases and J gave up 4 bases, with 10 bases separating them. CDR3 nucleotides: TGTGCCAGCAGCTCTCATGTGAGCACTGAAGCTTTCTTT. Amino acid sequence: CASSSHVSTEAFF.

The rearrangement links TRBV6-6 to TRBJ2-5, with TRBD2 matching 12 bases. From germline, CDR1 is MNHNY and CDR2 SVGAGI (reference sequence). This CDR3 comprises 16 residues. The junction had 4 bases not matched to a gene; V was cut back by 2 bases and J by 3 bases. CDR3 bases: TGTGCCAGCAGTTACGAGACTAGCGGGAGAAAAGAGACCCAGTACTTC. Translated, it gives CASSYETSGRKETQYF.

The chain couples TRBV4-2 to TRBJ2-2, with 9 bases matching TRBD2. V lost 3 bases, J lost 5 bases, and 7 bases stayed unmatched. Per germline, CDR1 LGHNA and CDR2 YNFKEQ. This CDR3 spans 16 amino acids. The CDR3 loop is CASSHGPSGTTGELFF. CDR3 in DNA: TGTGCCAGCAGCCATGGCCCTAGCGGGACTACCGGGGAGCTGTTTTTT.

The chain employs TRBV30 and TRBJ2-7; 7 bases are shared with TRBD2. Per germline, CDR1 GTSNPN and CDR2 SVGIG (reference sequence). The trim removed 4 bases at V and 5 bases at J, leaving 11 bases unmatched. This CDR3 has 14 amino acids. CDR3 amino acids: CAWMRGRESDEQYF. DNA for the CDR3: TGTGCCTGGATGCGTGGGCGGGAGTCGGACGAGCAGTACTTC.

This chain uses TRBV19 with TRBJ2-1; possibly TRBD1 for D (6 bases). Germline CDR1 LNHDA, CDR2 SQIVND (reference sequence). Trimming shortened V by 4 bases and J by 0 bases, and 10 bases separated the two germline ends. This CDR3 spans 15 amino acids. CDR3 sequence reads: CASSTGQSSYNEQFF. The CDR3 DNA sequence: TGTGCCAGTAGTACTGGACAGAGCTCCTACAATGAGCAGTTCTTC.

The rearrangement uses TRBV7-2 and TRBJ2-7; D perhaps matches TRBD1 (6 bases). The germline V gene has CDR1 SGHTA and CDR2 FQGNSA. Trimming took off 5 bases at V and 3 bases at J, with 17 bases between the two ends. This CDR3 has 15 residues. CDR3 in DNA: TGTGCCAGCAGCCAGGGGCGCGGACCAAACTACGAGCAGTACTTC. This sequence encodes CASSQGRGPNYEQYF.

The chain links TRBV5-4 to TRBJ2-2; 12 bases are shared with TRBD1. The CDR3 runs to 17 residues. V lost 2 bases and J lost 6; bases outside the gene matches: 8. The germline gives CDR1 SGHNT, CDR2 YYREEE (reference sequence). CDR3 sequence reads: CASSLQPGQGAAGELFF. The CDR3 coding sequence is TGTGCCAGCAGCTTACAACCGGGACAGGGGGCAGCCGGGGAGCTGTTTTTT.

This chain links TRBV6-2 or TRBV6-3 with TRBJ2-4; tentative D call: TRBD2 (6 bases). The V end lost 5 bases, the J end lost 6 bases, and 17 bases lay between the germline ends. CDR1 MNHEY and CDR2 SVGEGT come from the germline V gene. The CDR3 extends over 15 amino acids. CDR3 nucleotides: TGTGCCAGCAGTAGTACGAGGGGACTTGGAAACATTCAGTACTTC. This gives the protein CASSSTRGLGNIQYF.

The chain employs TRBV19 and TRBJ1-1; TRBD1 matches 7 bases. There are 15 residues in the CDR3. Germline CDR1 LNHDA, CDR2 SQIVND (reference sequence). With 4 bases clipped from V and 0 bases from J, the junction kept 5 bases outside the gene matches. The CDR3 sequence: CASSSSGTVNTEAFF. CDR3 DNA: TGTGCCAGTAGTAGCTCCGGGACAGTGAACACTGAAGCTTTCTTT.

This chain joins TRBV9 and TRBJ1-2, with 9 bases fitting TRBD1. The CDR3 extends over 15 amino acids. The J segment lost 4 bases and the V segment lost 4 bases, leaving 8 bases of the junction unmatched. Per germline, CDR1 SGDLS and CDR2 YYNGEE. CDR3 protein: CASSLGTGQAYGYTF. CDR3 bases: TGTGCCAGCAGCCTCGGGACAGGGCAGGCCTATGGCTACACCTTC.

The J gene is TRBJ2-7, the V gene TRBV11-3, with a weak D call TRBD1 (5 bases). Germline-derived CDR1 and CDR2 are SGHNT and YENEEA. The CDR3 sequence is 15 residues long. V lost 0 bases and J 3 bases, leaving 12 bases between the germline ends. The CDR3 region has the DNA TGTGCCAGCAGCTTAGACCAGGGTCCAGGCTACGAGCAGTACTTC. Its translation is CASSLDQGPGYEQYF.

This clone was detected only once. This chain links TRBV11-1 with TRBJ2-3; D is perhaps TRBD2 (5 bases). CDR1 SGHAT and CDR2 FQDESV come from the germline V gene (reference sequence). The CDR3 is made up of 13 amino acids. The V gene lost 4 bases and the J gene lost 10 bases, with 15 bases spanning the gap. CDR3 residues: CASSSTGTRAQYF. Here the CDR3 DNA reads TGTGCCAGCAGCTCCACGGGAACTCGGGCGCAGTATTTT. The variable domain in full, with the rest retrieved from reference TRBV11-1 and TRBJ2-3, is EAEVAQSPRYKITEKSQAVAFWCDPISGHATLYWYRQILGQGPELLVQFQDESVVDDSQLPKDRFSAERLKGVDSTLKIQPAELGDSAMYLCASSSTGTRAQYFGPGTRLTVL.

The chain links TRBV6-6 to TRBJ1-1; 9 nucleotides align to TRBD1. CDR1 is MNHNY and CDR2 is SVGAGI in the germline V gene (reference sequence). V was pared by 2 bases and J by 0 bases, with 4 bases of the junction left unmatched. The CDR3 is 16 amino acids. The CDR3 region has the DNA TGTGCCAGCAGTTACCCCGGACAGGGGATGAACACTGAAGCTTTCTTT. Translated: CASSYPGQGMNTEAFF.

On this clone: The sample carries other DNA sequences with the same CDR3. The chain is built from TRBV9 and TRBJ2-2; unclear D gene. The germline gives CDR1 SGDLS, CDR2 YYNGEE. V lost 0 bases, J lost 4 bases, and 10 bases lay in between. The CDR3 is made up of 15 amino acids. The CDR3 DNA is TGTGCCAGCAGCGTAGGGCGGTCGGGCACCGGGGAGCTGTTTTTT. It is translated as CASSVGRSGTGELFF.

The chain uses TRBV5-1 and TRBJ1-4; TRBD1 aligns across 10 bases. The CDR3 runs to 15 residues. V trimming: 4 bases; J trimming: 7 bases; junction bases outside the gene matches: 7. Germline CDR1 is SGHRS and CDR2 is YFSETQ. The DNA of the CDR3 is TGCGCCAGCAGCCCTGACAGGGGGCATCGTGAAAAACTGTTTTTT. Translation gives CASSPDRGHREKLFF.

V gene TRBV7-9 combines with J gene TRBJ1-4; 11 bases line up with TRBD1. The CDR3 is 18 amino acids. Germline V gives CDR1 SEHNR, CDR2 FQNEAQ (reference sequence). After removal of 3 bases from V and 3 bases from J, the junction contained 9 bases not matched to a gene. The CDR3 nucleotides are TGTGCCAGCAGCTTCGGACAGGGGGCGGGAAGATCTAATGAAAAACTGTTTTTT. It codes for CASSFGQGAGRSNEKLFF.

This clone was recorded only once. The genes are TRBV30 and TRBJ2-7; 11 bases agree with TRBD2. CDR1 is GTSNPN and CDR2 is SVGIG in the germline V gene (reference sequence). The V gene end was trimmed by 1 base and the J gene end by 4 bases; junction bases not matched to a gene: 9. CDR3 length: 16 amino acids. DNA of the CDR3: TGTGCCTGGAGTGGACCCTTAGCGGGAGGGCAATACGAGCAGTACTTC. Translated, it gives CAWSGPLAGGQYEQYF.

V usage is TRBV6-5 and J usage is TRBJ2-7; possibly TRBD2 for D (6 bases). CDR3 size: 14 residues. The V end lost 5 bases, the J end lost 0 bases, and 11 bases lay between the germline ends. The V gene's germline CDR1 is MNHEY and CDR2 SVGAGI. The CDR3 loop is CASSLRGYSYEQYF. CDR3 nucleotides: TGTGCCAGCAGTCTTCGGGGGTACTCCTACGAGCAGTACTTC.